The 32 T cell receptor beta chains listed next were all sequenced from one sample in a study of T-cell reconstitution after alpha-beta-depleted transplantation in children. Preparation of the TCRbeta library used unique molecular identifiers. From the PCR reads, TCRdb called clonotypes with MiXCR, one entry per CDR3 protein. Among tens of thousands of distinct CDR3 sequences listed, roughly 5% were seen once. The material was PBMCs, mostly from graft donor cells, obtained 180 days after TCRalphabeta/CD19-depleted stem cell transplant. These receptors were taken from a boy in the first two years of life who had a stem cell transplant for acute myeloid leukemia, so the T cells may come from the graft donor.

The rearrangement joins TRBV20-1 to TRBJ2-2, with D tentatively TRBD2 (6 bases). Trimming removed 3 bases from V and 1 base from J, with 12 bases in between. The CDR3 length is 15 residues. Germline-derived CDR1 and CDR2 are DFQATT and SNEGSKA (reference sequence). This CDR3 is CSARGGFGNTGELFF. DNA of the CDR3: TGCAGTGCTAGGGGAGGATTTGGGAACACCGGGGAGCTGTTTTTT.

Ten or more counts support this clonotype. The V call is TRBV5-1, the J call TRBJ2-1, with 10 bases aligning to TRBD1. J was trimmed by 7 bases and V by 5 bases; bases with no gene match: 21. Per germline, CDR1 SGHRS and CDR2 YFSETQ. The CDR3 runs to 19 residues. The CDR3 DNA is TGCGCCAGCAGAGACGACAGGGGGCGCCCCCCCTTCTTACAGAATGAGCAGTTCTTC. Residues: CASRDDRGRPPFLQNEQFF.

In the case of this clonotype: At one of its ends the junction is not consistent with the germline gene, which may arise from a read error. The chain links TRBV15 to TRBJ2-5; D not certain. CDR3 size: 14 residues. Germline V lookup: CDR1 LNHNV, CDR2 YYDKDF (reference sequence). The CDR3: CATGSLLVGETQYF. The CDR3 DNA reads as TGTGCCACCGGCAGCCTTTTAGTGGGCGAGACCCAGTACTTC.

This clonotype has a count of ten or more. The V call is TRBV24-1, the J call TRBJ2-2; TRBD1 matches 11 bases. There are 14 residues in the CDR3. The V gene's germline CDR1 is KGHDR and CDR2 SFDVKD. V was pared by 9 bases and J by 5 bases, with 4 bases of the junction left unmatched. CDR3 bases: TGTGCCACCGCGGGACAGGGGGAAACCGGGGAGCTGTTTTTT. Protein sequence: CATAGQGETGELFF.

This clonotype has at least ten counts. The rearrangement joins TRBV12-3 or TRBV12-4 to TRBJ1-3; unclear D gene. The length of the CDR3 is 13 residues. V lost 4 bases, J lost 0 bases, and 4 bases lay in between. The CDR3 nucleotides are TGTGCCAGCAGTTGGGGCTCTGGAAACACCATATATTTT. Translating it yields CASSWGSGNTIYF.

This clonotype has at least ten counts. The CDR3 sequence is CASSYLSGGDAGELFF. CDR3 coding DNA: TGTGCCAGCAGTTACCTCTCTGGGGGGGACGCCGGGGAGCTGTTTTTT. This rearrangement joins TRBV6-5 to TRBJ2-2; 7 bases are a match to TRBD2. J gave up 6 bases and V 2 bases, and 9 bases lay outside the gene matches. The germline V gene has CDR1 MNHEY and CDR2 SVGAGI. The CDR3 spans 16 residues.

The chain carries TRBV10-1 and TRBJ2-7, with 13 bases matching TRBD2. CDR1 and CDR2 from the germline V gene are WNHNN and SYGVQD (reference sequence). The V segment lost 7 bases and the J segment 2 bases; nucleotides outside the gene matches: 5. CDR3 length equals 15 residues. CDR3 amino acids: CASNQGLAGAYEQYV. The CDR3 DNA is TGCGCCAGCAATCAAGGACTAGCGGGGGCCTACGAGCAGTACGTC.

The sample holds many counts of this clonotype. The V and J genes are TRBV19 and TRBJ1-4, with D unresolved. Germline CDR1 is LNHDA and CDR2 is SQIVND (reference sequence). The CDR3 totals 15 residues. Trimming cost V 6 bases and J 0 bases, with 11 bases left between them. In nucleotides, the CDR3 is TGTGCCAGTAGCCCCCGACAAGCAACTAATGAAAAACTGTTTTTT. Translating it yields CASSPRQATNEKLFF.

This clonotype was counted ten times or more. The V and J genes are TRBV18 and TRBJ1-1; D not resolved. Germline V gives CDR1 KGHSH, CDR2 LQKENI. CDR3 size: 12 residues. Deletions cut 3 bases from V and 4 bases from J, with 6 bases between. CDR3 region: CASSPAGTEAFF. The CDR3 DNA sequence: TGTGCCAGCTCACCGGCTGGCACTGAAGCTTTCTTT.

This clonotype was counted at least ten times. The chain couples TRBV7-9 to TRBJ2-3; D may match TRBD1 or TRBD2 (6 bases each). Germline-derived CDR1 and CDR2 are SEHNR and FQNEAQ (reference sequence). CDR3 length equals 15 residues. Trimming cost V 1 base and J 4 bases, with 12 bases left between them. Here the CDR3 reads CASSLEGGSPDTQYF. CDR3 in DNA: TGTGCCAGCAGCTTAGAGGGGGGATCCCCAGATACGCAGTATTTT.

There are many counts of this clonotype. CDR3 protein: CASSPGQGGGYEQYV. The CDR3 bases are TGTGCCAGCTCACCCGGTCAGGGCGGAGGGTACGAGCAGTACGTC. The chain links TRBV18 to TRBJ2-7; D perhaps matches TRBD2 (6 bases). The CDR3 covers 15 residues. Trimming removed 3 bases from V and 4 bases from J, with 16 bases in between. CDR1 is KGHSH and CDR2 is LQKENI in the germline V gene.

This clonotype was observed at least ten times. The rearrangement links TRBV9 to TRBJ1-2, with a possible D match to TRBD1 (5 bases). Trimming cost V 4 bases and J 4 bases, with 14 bases left between them. CDR1 is SGDLS and CDR2 is YYNGEE in the germline V gene. This CDR3 comprises 14 residues. CDR3 in DNA: TGTGCCAGCAGCTCGGGGCTTGAATTCTATGGCTACACCTTC. This encodes CASSSGLEFYGYTF.

This clonotype showed up many times. This chain joins TRBV11-3 and TRBJ2-1, with 14 bases that match TRBD2. Germline-derived CDR1 and CDR2 are SGHNT and YENEEA. This CDR3 comprises 17 residues. J was trimmed by 5 bases and V by 1 base; bases with no gene match: 4. Written as DNA, the CDR3 is TGTGCCAGCAGCTTAGGATGGACTAGCGGGGGGAACAATGAGCAGTTCTTC. Translating gives CASSLGWTSGGNNEQFF. Full variable domain (missing parts from reference TRBV11-3 and TRBJ2-1): EAGVVQSPRYKIIEKKQPVAFWCNPISGHNTLYWYLQNLGQGPELLIRYENEEAVDDSQLPKDRFSAERLKGVDSTLKIQPAELGDSAVYLCASSLGWTSGGNNEQFFGPGTRLTVL.

This clonotype has more than one count but fewer than ten. This rearrangement joins TRBV7-9 to TRBJ1-4; D call uncertain. The CDR3 consists of 15 residues. CDR1 SEHNR and CDR2 FQNEAQ come from the germline V gene (reference sequence). The ends were cut back, 1 base at V and 8 bases at J, with 14 bases in the middle. CDR3 protein: CASSLVLDGREKLFF. As DNA, the CDR3 is TGTGCCAGCAGCTTAGTACTGGATGGTCGGGAAAAACTGTTTTTT.

This clonotype was detected ten times or more. This sequence joins TRBV7-8 and TRBJ2-2; 14 nucleotides agree with TRBD2. Per the germline V gene, CDR1 is SGHVS and CDR2 is FQNEAQ. The length of the CDR3 is 20 residues. The trim removed 5 bases at V and 0 bases at J, leaving 11 bases unmatched. The CDR3 is CASSPRLAGGGNANTGELFF. The CDR3 bases are TGTGCCAGCAGCCCCCGACTAGCGGGGGGGGGTAATGCGAACACCGGGGAGCTGTTTTTT.

This clonotype counts as medium-sized (0.01 to 0.1%). The rearrangement uses TRBV20-1 and TRBJ1-2; 12 bases match TRBD1. This CDR3 is built from 16 residues. Germline lookup yields CDR1 DFQATT and CDR2 SNEGSKA (reference sequence). The V segment lost 1 base and the J segment 7 bases; nucleotides outside the gene matches: 10. The CDR3 DNA is TGCAGTGCTAGAGGGAGGGACAGGGGGCTGGCGCGTGGCTACACCTTC. As protein: CSARGRDRGLARGYTF.

This clonotype occurred many times. The genes are TRBV5-6 and TRBJ2-1, with TRBD2 matching over 12 bases. The germline CDR1 and CDR2 sequences are SGHDT and YYEEEE. The CDR3 has 15 amino acids. Losses at the gene ends were 6 bases for V and 2 bases for J; bases not matched to a gene: 3. CDR3: CASKLAGGPYNEQFF. In DNA form, the CDR3 reads TGTGCCAGCAAACTAGCGGGGGGACCCTACAATGAGCAGTTCTTC.

This clonotype was detected many times. This sequence joins TRBV7-9 and TRBJ2-7; D uncertain. Germline values: CDR1 SEHNR, CDR2 FQNEAQ (reference sequence). This CDR3 has 11 amino acids. V shed 5 bases and J shed 2 bases, with 4 bases lying between them. The CDR3 loop reads CASSPAYEQYF. The CDR3 DNA is TGTGCCAGCAGCCCAGCCTACGAGCAGTACTTC.

Many counts were recorded for this clonotype. The chain has TRBV11-2 and TRBJ1-5, with 7 bases aligning to TRBD1. Germline V gene data show CDR1 as SGHAT and CDR2 as FQNNGV. With 5 bases clipped from V and 2 bases from J, the junction kept 3 bases outside the gene matches. This CDR3 is 14 amino acids long. The CDR3 sequence is CASSRTGGNQPQHF. The CDR3 DNA is TGTGCCAGCAGCCGCACAGGGGGCAATCAGCCCCAGCATTTT.

This clonotype has at least ten counts. The gene calls are TRBV20-1 and TRBJ2-2; TRBD2 might be the D (7 bases). From germline, CDR1 is DFQATT and CDR2 SNEGSKA (reference sequence). This CDR3 is built from 13 residues. The germline V and J ends were trimmed by 4 bases and 7 bases, with 13 bases remaining between them. The CDR3 spells CSATRGAGGELFF. In nucleotides, the CDR3 is TGCAGTGCTACCCGGGGGGCGGGCGGGGAGCTGTTTTTT.

This clonotype was counted many times. The CDR3 is CASSYTGGTGELFF. The CDR3 DNA reads TGTGCCAGCAGCTATACAGGGGGCACCGGGGAGCTGTTTTTT. The gene calls are TRBV7-2 and TRBJ2-2, with 8 bases fitting TRBD1. Trimming removed 4 bases from V and 4 bases from J; junction bases left unmatched: 2. This CDR3 comprises 14 residues. CDR1 is SGHTA and CDR2 is FQGNSA in the germline V gene. Together with reference TRBV7-2 and TRBJ2-2, the CDR3 gives the full variable domain: GAGVSQSPSNKVTEKGKDVELRCDPISGHTALYWYRQSLGQGLEFLIYFQGNSAPDKSGLPSDRFSAERTGGSVSTLTIQRTQQEDSAVYLCASSYTGGTGELFFGEGSRLTVL.

This clonotype occurred many times. CDR3 region: CASSSPGGGTYEQYF. The CDR3 DNA sequence: TGTGCCAGCAGTTCCCCAGGGGGCGGAACCTACGAGCAGTACTTC. The chain joins TRBV6-5 to TRBJ2-7; 8 nucleotides match TRBD1. Unmatched junction bases numbered 7, after V lost 4 bases and J lost 2 bases. Germline CDR1 reads MNHEY; CDR2 reads SVGAGI. The CDR3 runs to 15 residues.

This clonotype has at least ten counts. This chain joins TRBV7-6 and TRBJ2-3, with D possibly TRBD1 on 6 matching bases. The CDR3 consists of 15 residues. V shed 5 bases and J shed 2 bases, with 14 bases lying between them. CDR1 and CDR2 (germline): SGHVS, FNYEAQ. For the CDR3, the DNA is TGTGCCAGCAGCCACAGGGTTGGGGACACAGATACGCAGTATTTT. Protein product: CASSHRVGDTDTQYF. Full variable domain (remainder filled in from reference TRBV7-6 and TRBJ2-3): GAGVSQSPRYKVTKRGQDVALRCDPISGHVSLYWYRQALGQGPEFLTYFNYEAQQDKSGLPNDRFSAERPEGSISTLTIQRTEQRDSAMYRCASSHRVGDTDTQYFGPGTRLTVL.

This clonotype has at least ten counts. The rearrangement links TRBV9 to TRBJ2-1; 7 positions match TRBD2. The ends lost 0 bases at V and 2 bases at J; junction bases unmatched: 8. This CDR3 has 17 amino acids. Looked up from germline, CDR1 is SGDLS and CDR2 is YYNGEE. The CDR3 spells CASSVALRGGTYNEQFF. CDR3 in DNA: TGTGCCAGCAGCGTAGCTTTACGGGGAGGGACCTACAATGAGCAGTTCTTC.

This clonotype came up many times. This chain connects TRBV5-6 to TRBJ2-7; 9 bases map to TRBD1. CDR1 is SGHDT, CDR2 YYEEEE, per germline. With 4 bases clipped from V and 3 bases from J, the junction kept 5 bases outside the gene matches. The CDR3 runs to 14 residues. As DNA, the CDR3 is TGTGCCAGCAGCACACCGGGACAGGGCTACGAGCAGTACGTC. It encodes CASSTPGQGYEQYV.

This clonotype showed up many times. The DNA of the CDR3 is TGTGCCAGCAGCCCTCGGACAGGGCCCACAGATACGCAGTATTTT. This codes for CASSPRTGPTDTQYF. This chain connects TRBV12-3 or TRBV12-4 to TRBJ2-3; 8 nucleotides line up with TRBD1. This CDR3 has 15 residues. J lost 2 bases, V lost 6 bases, and 7 bases had no gene match.

This clonotype was recorded many times. This CDR3 is CSAGVRVSYNEQFF. The CDR3 nucleotides read TGCAGTGCTGGCGTCCGGGTGTCCTACAATGAGCAGTTCTTC. The chain is built from TRBV20-1 and TRBJ2-1, with D unclear. In germline, CDR1 is DFQATT, CDR2 SNEGSKA (reference sequence). V was pared by 5 bases and J by 1 base, with 12 bases between. This CDR3 has 14 amino acids.

This clonotype was seen many times. V usage is TRBV5-8 and J usage is TRBJ2-7, with unresolved D. V was shortened by 3 bases and J by 0 bases, with 16 bases between the two germline ends. CDR3 size: 16 residues. Germline V gives CDR1 SGHTS, CDR2 YDEGEE. The CDR3 here is CASSSKGSPSSYEQYV. The CDR3 DNA sequence: TGTGCCAGCAGCTCGAAAGGTTCCCCCAGCTCCTACGAGCAGTACGTC.

This chain connects TRBV5-6 to TRBJ2-1, with TRBD1 matching over 9 bases. The ends lost 4 bases at V and 3 bases at J; junction bases unmatched: 5. The CDR3 contains 15 residues. In germline, CDR1 is SGHDT, CDR2 YYEEEE. This chain's CDR3 is CASSTGTGYYNEQFF. The CDR3 nucleotides are TGTGCCAGCAGCACCGGGACAGGGTACTACAATGAGCAGTTCTTC.

This clonotype was counted ten times or more. The chain links TRBV30 to TRBJ2-3; 8 nucleotides align to TRBD1. Germline V gene data show CDR1 as GTSNPN and CDR2 as SVGIG (reference sequence). The CDR3 covers 13 residues. Trimming cost V 1 base and J 5 bases; bases outside gene matches: 2. CDR3 loop: CAWSARGRDTQYF. The CDR3 bases are TGTGCCTGGAGTGCCAGGGGGCGAGATACGCAGTATTTT. The entire variable domain, with the rest obtained from reference TRBV30 and TRBJ2-3, is as follows: SQTIHQWPATLVQPVGSPLSLECTVEGTSNPNLYWYRQAAGRGLQLLFYSVGIGQISSEVPQNLSASRPQDRQFILSSKKLLLSDSGFYLCAWSARGRDTQYFGPGTRLTVL.

This clonotype has a count of ten or more. This sequence joins TRBV12-3 or TRBV12-4 and TRBJ1-5, with unresolved D. Trimming removed 1 base at V and 2 bases at J, with 6 bases between. CDR3 length: 14 amino acids. This CDR3 is CASSLGRGNQPQHF. Written as DNA, the CDR3 is TGTGCCAGCAGTTTAGGAAGAGGCAATCAGCCCCAGCATTTT.

In its sample, this clonotype ranks as medium-sized. The chain joins TRBV7-8 to TRBJ2-3; D possibly corresponds to TRBD1 (6 bases). The germline V and J ends were trimmed by 0 bases and 2 bases, with 12 bases remaining between them. Germline assignment: CDR1 SGHVS and CDR2 FQNEAQ. The length of the CDR3 is 16 residues. CDR3 in DNA: TGTGCCAGCAGCTTAGCGGGGGCCCTTATCACAGATACGCAGTATTTT. Translating it yields CASSLAGALITDTQYF.